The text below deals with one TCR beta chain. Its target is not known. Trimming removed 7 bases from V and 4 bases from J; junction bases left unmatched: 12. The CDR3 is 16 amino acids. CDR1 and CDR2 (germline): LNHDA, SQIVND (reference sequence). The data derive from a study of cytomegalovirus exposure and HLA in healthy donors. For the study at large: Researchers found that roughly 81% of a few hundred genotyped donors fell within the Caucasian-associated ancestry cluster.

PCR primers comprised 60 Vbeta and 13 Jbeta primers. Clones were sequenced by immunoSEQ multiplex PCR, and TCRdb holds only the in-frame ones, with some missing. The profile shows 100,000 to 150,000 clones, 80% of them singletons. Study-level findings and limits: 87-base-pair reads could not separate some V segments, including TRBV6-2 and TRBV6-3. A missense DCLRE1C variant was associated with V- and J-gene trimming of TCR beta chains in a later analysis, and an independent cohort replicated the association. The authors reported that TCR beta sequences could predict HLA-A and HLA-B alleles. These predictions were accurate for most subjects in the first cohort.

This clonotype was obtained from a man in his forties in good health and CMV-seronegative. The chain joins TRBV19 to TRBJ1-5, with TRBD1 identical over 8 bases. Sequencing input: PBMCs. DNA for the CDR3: TGTGCCAGTACCTCCAGGGGGCCAGGGAGAAATCAGCCCCAGCATTTT. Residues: CASTSRGPGRNQPQHF.